The rows below give T cell receptor beta chains drawn from one sample of a study of blood T cell repertoires in COVID-19. Sequencing used immunoSEQ multiplex PCR; TCRdb keeps in-frame clones, though not all of them. This table holds 430,000 or so clones, around nine tenths found once. The sample consisted of PBMCs or T cells enriched from blood (not recorded which). These receptors were collected from a woman aged 18 to 35 who had been exposed to COVID-19. Each CDR3 is given with its conserved first and last residue. Each record gives: V gene, J gene, clone size, D gene, CDR3 DNA, CDR3 protein. The D gene is left open where the match is weak. Size tells how often a clone was seen (once, few, many) or the class of an expanded clone, and some rows leave it out.

v_call: TRBV28
j_call: TRBJ1-1
clone_size: -
d_call: -
cdr3_nt: TGTGCCAGCAGTTTTGGAGGCACTGAAGCTTTCTTT
cdr3_aa: CASSFGGTEAFF

v_call: TRBV30
j_call: TRBJ2-7
clone_size: -
d_call: -
cdr3_nt: TGTGCCTGGACCGAACGACAGCGATCCTACGAGCAGTACTTC
cdr3_aa: CAWTERQRSYEQYF

v_call: TRBV4-1
j_call: TRBJ2-4
clone_size: -
d_call: -
cdr3_nt: TGCGCCAGCAGCCAAGATCGGGGTAGAAACATTCAGTACTTC
cdr3_aa: CASSQDRGRNIQYF

v_call: TRBV19
j_call: TRBJ1-1
clone_size: once
d_call: -
cdr3_nt: TGTGCCAGTAGGGGGACACTGAACACTGAAGCTTTCTTT
cdr3_aa: CASRGTLNTEAFF

v_call: TRBV11-2
j_call: TRBJ2-2
clone_size: once
d_call: -
cdr3_nt: TGTGCCAGCAGCTTAGTGGCCCCCGCGAACACCGGGGAGCTGTTTTTT
cdr3_aa: CASSLVAPANTGELFF

v_call: TRBV5-6
j_call: TRBJ2-1
clone_size: -
d_call: -
cdr3_nt: TGTGCCAGCAGTTTAGATTACAATGAGCAGTTCTTC
cdr3_aa: CASSLDYNEQFF

v_call: TRBV30
j_call: TRBJ1-1
clone_size: -
d_call: -
cdr3_nt: TGTGCCTGGAGTGTATACAGGACCGAAGCTTTCTTT
cdr3_aa: CAWSVYRTEAFF

v_call: TRBV10-3
j_call: TRBJ1-5
clone_size: -
d_call: -
cdr3_nt: TGTGCCATCAGTGCGGACAGTAGCACTCCAAATCAGCCCCAGCATTTT
cdr3_aa: CAISADSSTPNQPQHF

v_call: TRBV6-1
j_call: TRBJ1-5
clone_size: -
d_call: -
cdr3_nt: TGTGCCAGCAGTGAACCGGGGGGGACCGTTCGCAATCAGCCCCAGCATTTT
cdr3_aa: CASSEPGGTVRNQPQHF

v_call: TRBV7-6
j_call: TRBJ2-3
clone_size: few
d_call: TRBD2
cdr3_nt: TGTGCCAGCAGCTTAGCGGGCGCTAGCGGGGGGGTCACAGATACGCAGTATTTT
cdr3_aa: CASSLAGASGGVTDTQYF

v_call: TRBV5-1
j_call: TRBJ2-2
clone_size: -
d_call: TRBD2
cdr3_nt: TGCGCCAGCAGCTGGAAGGTTAGCGGGACGGTCGGGGAGCTGTTTTTT
cdr3_aa: CASSWKVSGTVGELFF

v_call: TRBV29-1
j_call: TRBJ2-7
clone_size: once
d_call: TRBD2
cdr3_nt: TGCAGCGTTTTAATAGGGACTAGCGGTTCCTACGAGCAGTACTTC
cdr3_aa: CSVLIGTSGSYEQYF

v_call: TRBV5-1
j_call: TRBJ2-7
clone_size: -
d_call: -
cdr3_nt: TGCGCCAGCAGCTCAAATTACGAGCAGTACTTC
cdr3_aa: CASSSNYEQYF

v_call: TRBV2
j_call: TRBJ1-2
clone_size: once
d_call: -
cdr3_nt: TGTGCCAGCAGTGAACACCCGGGCTATGGCTACACCTTC
cdr3_aa: CASSEHPGYGYTF

v_call: TRBV28
j_call: TRBJ1-6
clone_size: -
d_call: -
cdr3_nt: TGTGCCAGCAGTCCTTACATTGGTTCGGGTAATTCACCCCTCCACTTT
cdr3_aa: CASSPYIGSGNSPLHF

v_call: TRBV5-1
j_call: TRBJ1-4
clone_size: -
d_call: -
cdr3_nt: TGCGCCAGCAGCTTTACAGGATACGCAACTAATGAAAAACTGTTTTTT
cdr3_aa: CASSFTGYATNEKLFF

v_call: TRBV5-8
j_call: TRBJ2-5
clone_size: once
d_call: -
cdr3_nt: TGTGCCAGCAGCCCCTCCAGTCCCCAGTACTTC
cdr3_aa: CASSPSSPQYF

v_call: TRBV20-1
j_call: TRBJ2-3
clone_size: -
d_call: TRBD2
cdr3_nt: TGCAGTGCTAGTCTCCGCGGGAGGGCAGATACGCAGTATTTT
cdr3_aa: CSASLRGRADTQYF

v_call: TRBV28
j_call: TRBJ2-1
clone_size: -
d_call: TRBD2
cdr3_nt: TGTGCCAGCAGTTTACATGGACTAGCGGGGAGGGAGCAGTTCTTC
cdr3_aa: CASSLHGLAGREQFF

v_call: TRBV5-1
j_call: TRBJ2-2
clone_size: -
d_call: -
cdr3_nt: TGCGCCAGCAGCTTCGGACAGAACACCGGGGAGCTGTTTTTT
cdr3_aa: CASSFGQNTGELFF

v_call: TRBV12-3/TRBV12-4
j_call: TRBJ1-4
clone_size: -
d_call: -
cdr3_nt: TGTGCCACGTTTCGGCGAGACAGGGAAAAACTGTTTTTT
cdr3_aa: CATFRRDREKLFF

v_call: TRBV10-3
j_call: TRBJ1-5
clone_size: once
d_call: -
cdr3_nt: TGTGCCATCAGTGGGGACACCACCAATCAGCCCCAGCATTTT
cdr3_aa: CAISGDTTNQPQHF

v_call: TRBV29-1
j_call: TRBJ2-7
clone_size: -
d_call: -
cdr3_nt: TGCAGCGTGAGGACACAAACCTACGAGCAGTACTTC
cdr3_aa: CSVRTQTYEQYF

v_call: TRBV19
j_call: TRBJ1-4
clone_size: -
d_call: -
cdr3_nt: TGTGCCAGTAGTACCCAGGGACATAATGAAAAACTGTTTTTT
cdr3_aa: CASSTQGHNEKLFF

v_call: TRBV19
j_call: TRBJ1-5
clone_size: -
d_call: TRBD1
cdr3_nt: TGTGCCAGTAGTATCGGACAGGGCCCTAATCAGCCCCAGCATTTT
cdr3_aa: CASSIGQGPNQPQHF

v_call: TRBV6-5
j_call: TRBJ1-1
clone_size: once
d_call: -
cdr3_nt: TGTGCCAGCAGAAGCTCATTACTCGAAGCTTTCTTT
cdr3_aa: CASRSSLLEAFF

v_call: TRBV7-9
j_call: TRBJ1-1
clone_size: -
d_call: -
cdr3_nt: TGTGCCAGCATCTCGAACACTGAAGCTTTCTTT
cdr3_aa: CASISNTEAFF

v_call: TRBV29-1
j_call: TRBJ2-5
clone_size: few
d_call: TRBD1
cdr3_nt: TGCAGCGCTGGACAGGTACAAGAGACCCAGTACTTC
cdr3_aa: CSAGQVQETQYF

v_call: TRBV28
j_call: TRBJ1-6
clone_size: -
d_call: -
cdr3_nt: TGTGCCAGCAGTTTCCAGGAATCCTATAATTCACCCCTCCACTTT
cdr3_aa: CASSFQESYNSPLHF

v_call: TRBV7-2
j_call: TRBJ2-7
clone_size: once
d_call: -
cdr3_nt: TGTGCCAGCACCACGAGCTCCTACGAGCAGTACTTC
cdr3_aa: CASTTSSYEQYF

v_call: TRBV5-1
j_call: TRBJ1-1
clone_size: -
d_call: -
cdr3_nt: TGCGCCAGCAGCTTGGCCGAGGGCGGGGGGAAGGGGAACACTGAAGCTTTCTTT
cdr3_aa: CASSLAEGGGKGNTEAFF

v_call: TRBV18
j_call: TRBJ2-3
clone_size: -
d_call: TRBD2
cdr3_nt: TGTGCCAGCTCACTGGGGACTAGCGGGAGCTTTGTGGATACGCAGTATTTT
cdr3_aa: CASSLGTSGSFVDTQYF

v_call: TRBV6-5
j_call: TRBJ1-4
clone_size: once
d_call: -
cdr3_nt: TGTGCCAGCAGTTACTCTGGGGCGAAGGAAAAACTGTTTTTT
cdr3_aa: CASSYSGAKEKLFF

v_call: TRBV18
j_call: TRBJ1-2
clone_size: -
d_call: -
cdr3_nt: TGTGCCAGCTCCGTTGACAGAAACTATGGCTACACCTTC
cdr3_aa: CASSVDRNYGYTF

v_call: TRBV28
j_call: TRBJ2-7
clone_size: -
d_call: TRBD2
cdr3_nt: TGTGCCAGCAGTTCTAGCGGGAGCTCCTACGAGCAGTACTTC
cdr3_aa: CASSSSGSSYEQYF

v_call: TRBV27
j_call: TRBJ2-1
clone_size: -
d_call: TRBD2
cdr3_nt: TGTGCCAGCAGTTTAACTAGCGGGACCTACAATGAGCAGTTCTTC
cdr3_aa: CASSLTSGTYNEQFF

v_call: TRBV4-3
j_call: TRBJ1-2
clone_size: -
d_call: TRBD1
cdr3_nt: TGCGCCAGCGCCCAGACCGGGACAGCCCACTATGGCTACACCTTC
cdr3_aa: CASAQTGTAHYGYTF

v_call: TRBV28
j_call: TRBJ2-1
clone_size: -
d_call: TRBD1
cdr3_nt: TGTGCCAGCAGTTTAGGGGGGACAGGGAGCACTGAGCAGTTCTTC
cdr3_aa: CASSLGGTGSTEQFF